This T cell receptor (beta chain) was observed in a study of beta chain features in type 1 diabetes. Study-level background: Taken together, all samples contributed around 100,000,000 examined sorted cells. Study conclusions and caveats: Within patients, naive, central memory and Treg TCRB repertoires seemed more similar than within healthy donors.

The CDR3 is made up of 15 amino acids. J gave up 8 bases and V 4 bases, and 11 bases lay outside the gene matches. Germline CDR1 reads SGHDT; CDR2 reads YYEEEE. Note on this clone: No antigen is known for it.

As every portion of the isolated RNA was reverse transcribed, the sequencing read expressed TCRB transcripts. Data came from immunoSEQ multiplex PCR; TCRdb stores just in-frame clones and leaves some out. This table holds under 800,000 clones, about 14% found once. The chain couples TRBV5-6 to TRBJ1-5, with 8 bases matching TRBD1. Sequences were obtained from naive CD4+ T cells from blood. The clonotype comes from a man aged 18 to 35 in good health. As DNA, the CDR3 is TGTGCCAGCAGCAAAGGACAGGGTGCGTACAAGCCCCAGCATTTT. Protein sequence: CASSKGQGAYKPQHF. The full variable domain, completed using reference TRBV5-6 and TRBJ1-5, is DAGVTQSPTHLIKTRGQQVTLRCSPKSGHDTVSWYQQALGQGPQFIFQYYEEEERQRGNFPDRFSGHQFPNYSSELNVNALLLGDSALYLCASSKGQGAYKPQHFGDGTRLSIL.